A single sample is the source of the 7 T cell receptor beta chains below, sequenced in a study of CD8+ T cells in alopecia areata. Extraction and reverse transcription of RNA yielded cDNA as the sequencing template. The data were produced by immunoSEQ multiplex PCR, yet TCRdb's version contains in-frame clones alone and is incomplete. Of roughly 140,000 clones in the sample, 45% to 55% were seen once. This specimen consisted of CD8+ T cells sorted from blood, obtained at week 0. The receptors were gathered from a human donor with alopecia areata.

This chain connects TRBV29-1 to TRBJ1-6, with D possibly matching TRBD1 (6 bases). Germline loops: CDR1 SQVTM, CDR2 ANQGSEA. This CDR3 is built from 14 residues. The V and J ends lost 5 bases and 5 bases respectively, with 13 bases between them. The CDR3 sequence is CSVRMGADNSPLHF. The CDR3, as DNA: TGCAGCGTTCGTATGGGGGCCGATAATTCACCCCTCCACTTT.

This clone turned up a few times. V is TRBV27 and J is TRBJ2-1; 8 bases align to TRBD2. The CDR3 runs 13 residues. Looked up from germline, CDR1 is MNHEY and CDR2 is SMNVEV (reference sequence). V was pared by 8 bases and J by 4 bases, with 4 bases of the junction left unmatched. The CDR3 DNA reads TGTGCCAGCCGGACTAGCTTTTACAATGAGCAGTTCTTC. It specifies CASRTSFYNEQFF.

Ten or more counts support this clone. V and J are TRBV7-8 and TRBJ2-7; D uncertain. The V gene lost 5 bases and the J gene lost 7 bases, with 9 bases spanning the gap. The CDR3 consists of 11 residues. The germline V gene has CDR1 SGHVS and CDR2 FQNEAQ. CDR3 loop: CASSPRQEQYF. CDR3 DNA sequence: TGTGCCAGCAGCCCACGGCAGGAGCAGTACTTC.

The chain has TRBV7-8 and TRBJ1-3; TRBD1 matches 7 bases. CDR1 SGHVS and CDR2 FQNEAQ come from the germline V gene. CDR3 size: 15 residues. Trimming removed 5 bases from V and 2 bases from J; junction bases left unmatched: 6. The CDR3 loop is CASSPQTGPGNTIYF. The CDR3 DNA reads TGTGCCAGCAGCCCGCAGACAGGGCCTGGAAACACCATATATTTT. Full variable domain (rest looked up from reference TRBV7-8 and TRBJ1-3): GAGVSQSPRYKVAKRGQDVALRCDPISGHVSLFWYQQALGQGPEFLTYFQNEAQLDKSGLPSDRFFAERPEGSVSTLKIQRTQQEDSAVYLCASSPQTGPGNTIYFGEGSWLTVV.

The chain combines TRBV15 with TRBJ2-1, with D possibly being TRBD1 or TRBD2 (5 bases each). V was pared by 7 bases and J by 4 bases, with 26 bases between. This CDR3 is built from 18 residues. Germline V gene sequence: CDR1 LNHNV, CDR2 YYDKDF (reference sequence). CDR3 bases: TGTGCCACCACCGCACGGGGCGCCCCGACAAGAGAATACAATGAGCAGTTCTTC. Its protein is CATTARGAPTREYNEQFF.

This clone was found a few times. This chain connects TRBV30 to TRBJ2-1; D gene ambiguous. The CDR3 consists of 10 residues. Trimming took 4 bases from V and 5 from J, leaving 3 bases between them. Germline CDR1 and CDR2: GTSNPN and SVGIG (reference sequence). The chain's CDR3 is CAWKDNEQFF. CDR3 DNA: TGTGCCTGGAAGGACAATGAGCAGTTCTTC.

J is TRBJ2-3 and V is TRBV7-9; 9 nucleotides line up with TRBD1. The CDR3 length is 16 residues. V gave up 5 bases and J gave up 2 bases; unmatched junction bases: 8. CDR1 and CDR2 (germline): SEHNR, FQNEAQ (reference sequence). The CDR3: CASSDGTGKHTDTQYF. The CDR3 DNA reads as TGTGCCAGCAGCGATGGGACAGGGAAACACACAGATACGCAGTATTTT.